A selection of T cell receptor beta chains follows, all from one sample in a study of regulatory T cells in long-lasting Graves disease. MiXCR was run by TCRdb on the multiplex PCR reads, yielding one entry per CDR3 protein. The repertoire consists of about 430,000 distinct CDR3 sequences, with approximately 15% occurring once and the leading ten covering about 8.3%. Another study also made use of these data, one on T cells in Graves' hyperthyroidism and ophthalmopathy.

The sequences come from peripheral blood mononuclear cells (PBMCs), collected at new diagnosis, from a patient treated with antithyroid drugs. These receptors all stem from a woman between 35 and 50 years old with Graves disease. The CDR3 runs from the conserved cysteine through the conserved F or W.

V gene: TRBV7-8; CDR3 protein: CASSPPLSYNSPLHF
V gene: TRBV27; CDR3 protein: CASSAQGSHQPQHF
V gene: TRBV4-2; CDR3 protein: CASSRSAGVGIEKLFF
V gene: TRBV28; CDR3 protein: CASQNFRRDRDNEQFF
V gene: TRBV7-3; CDR3 protein: CASSSFSGGELFF
V gene: TRBV28; CDR3 protein: CASSTGDYNQPQHF
V gene: TRBV7-3; CDR3 protein: CASSIRHKAYRRSGNTIYF
V gene: TRBV6-1; CDR3 protein: CASNPGSETQYF
V gene: TRBV27; CDR3 protein: CASSSLPAAPRETQYF
V gene: TRBV4-1; CDR3 protein: CASSGGQISQETQYF
V gene: TRBV28; CDR3 protein: CASRIRRDSYNEQFF
V gene: TRBV29-1; CDR3 protein: CSVNRAEGNEQFF
V gene: TRBV15; CDR3 protein: CATSRDGQWGYTF
V gene: TRBV5-1; CDR3 protein: CASSWGTGTNYEQYF
V gene: TRBV28; CDR3 protein: CASTPGTSLLPGETQYF
V gene: TRBV18; CDR3 protein: CASSPPSFKDTQYF
V gene: TRBV7-3; CDR3 protein: CASSLEGGPSNGQFF
V gene: TRBV6-2/TRBV6-3; CDR3 protein: CASSYPGMQYF
V gene: TRBV28; CDR3 protein: CASSHGQKPDTQYF
V gene: TRBV11-2; CDR3 protein: CASSLLGTTNEKLFF
V gene: TRBV20-1; CDR3 protein: CSATSGLVGTDTQYF